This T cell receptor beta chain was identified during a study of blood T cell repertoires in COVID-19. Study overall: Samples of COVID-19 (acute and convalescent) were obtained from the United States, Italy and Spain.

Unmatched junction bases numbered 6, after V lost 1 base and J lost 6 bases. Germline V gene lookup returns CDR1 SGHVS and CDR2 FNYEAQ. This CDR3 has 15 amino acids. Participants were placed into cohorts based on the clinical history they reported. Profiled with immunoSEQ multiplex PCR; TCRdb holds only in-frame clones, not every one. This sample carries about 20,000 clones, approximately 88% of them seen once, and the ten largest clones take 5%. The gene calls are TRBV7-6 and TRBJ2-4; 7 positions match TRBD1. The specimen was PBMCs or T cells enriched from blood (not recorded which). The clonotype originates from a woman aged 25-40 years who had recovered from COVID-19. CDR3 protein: CASSLEGAGGNIQYF. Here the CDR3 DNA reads TGTGCCAGCAGCTTAGAAGGGGCAGGGGGAAACATTCAGTACTTC.